This TCR beta chain was captured by sequencing in a study of PD-1 blockade in mismatch repair-deficient tumors. Notes on the study in general: Tumor-resident clones, often undetectable pretreatment in blood, expanded then contracted after pembrolizumab.

The germline gives CDR1 MDHEN, CDR2 SYDVKM. CDR3 length: 16 amino acids. Trimming at V came to 0 bases and at J to 5 bases, leaving 6 bases not matched to a gene. The method was immunoSEQ multiplex PCR; TCRdb's version includes in-frame clones alone and lacks a portion of them. The sample lists 60,000 to 65,000 clones; about nine tenths were seen once. Remarks on this clone: The antigen remains undetermined.

A few pembrolizumab responders had their TCRs sequenced. The sequences come from peripheral blood, collected 52 weeks after starting pembrolizumab. J is TRBJ2-5 and V is TRBV28; 10 positions agree with TRBD2. This receptor was taken from an adult with mismatch repair-deficient cancer. This chain's CDR3 is CASSLWEAGGRETQYF. CDR3 nucleotides: TGTGCCAGCAGTTTATGGGAAGCGGGAGGGCGTGAGACCCAGTACTTC.